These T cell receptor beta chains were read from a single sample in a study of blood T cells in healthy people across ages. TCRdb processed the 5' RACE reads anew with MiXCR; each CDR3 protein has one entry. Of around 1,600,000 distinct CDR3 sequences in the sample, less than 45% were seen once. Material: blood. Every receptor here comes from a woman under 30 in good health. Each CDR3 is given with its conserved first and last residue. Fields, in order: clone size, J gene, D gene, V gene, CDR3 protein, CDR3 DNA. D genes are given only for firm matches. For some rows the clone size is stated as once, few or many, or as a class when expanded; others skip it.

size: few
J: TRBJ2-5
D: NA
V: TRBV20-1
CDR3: CSARRATQKETQYF
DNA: TGCAGTGCTAGACGCGCGACCCAAAAAGAGACCCAGTACTTC

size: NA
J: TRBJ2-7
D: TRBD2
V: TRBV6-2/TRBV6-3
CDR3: CASRRTSGYYEQYF
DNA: TGTGCCAGCAGGCGGACTAGCGGCTACTACGAGCAGTACTTC

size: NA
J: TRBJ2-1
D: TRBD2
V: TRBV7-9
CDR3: CASSHPTSGGNEQFF
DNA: TGTGCCAGCAGCCATCCGACTAGCGGGGGGAATGAGCAGTTCTTC

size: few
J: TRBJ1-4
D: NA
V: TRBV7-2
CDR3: CASSRGSANEKLFF
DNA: TGTGCCAGCAGCCGTGGATCAGCTAATGAAAAACTGTTTTTT

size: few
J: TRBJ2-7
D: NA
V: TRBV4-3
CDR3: CASSRLLVGNSRDEQYF
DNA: TGCGCCAGCAGCCGGCTCTTGGTAGGGAACTCTAGGGACGAGCAGTACTTC

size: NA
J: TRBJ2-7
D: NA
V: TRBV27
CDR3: CASRLGPYSYEQYF
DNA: TGTGCCAGCAGATTGGGACCGTACTCCTACGAGCAGTACTTC

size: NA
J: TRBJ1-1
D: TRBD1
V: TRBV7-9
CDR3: CASSLLGQGKDEAFF
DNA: TGTGCCAGCAGCTTACTAGGACAGGGAAAAGATGAAGCTTTCTTT

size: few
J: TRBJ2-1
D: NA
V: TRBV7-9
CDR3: CASSPSRSRSYNEQFF
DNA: TGTGCCAGCAGCCCATCGCGTAGCCGCTCCTACAATGAGCAGTTCTTC

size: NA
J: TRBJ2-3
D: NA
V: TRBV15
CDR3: CATSRTGPSDTQYF
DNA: TGTGCCACCAGCAGAACGGGGCCCTCGGATACGCAGTATTTT

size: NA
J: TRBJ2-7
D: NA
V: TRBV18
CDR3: CASSPYPLSEQYF
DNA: TGTGCCAGCTCACCATACCCCTTGAGCGAGCAGTACTTC

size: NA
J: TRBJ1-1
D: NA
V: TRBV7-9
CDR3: CASSPFLGLWNTEAFF
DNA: TGTGCCAGCAGCCCCTTCTTGGGGCTCTGGAACACTGAAGCTTTCTTT

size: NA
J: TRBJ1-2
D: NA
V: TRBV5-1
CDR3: CASSLDPVALDGYTF
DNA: TGCGCCAGCAGCTTGGACCCAGTCGCCCTCGATGGCTACACCTTC

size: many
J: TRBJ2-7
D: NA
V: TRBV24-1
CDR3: CATSDSTGDPYEQYF
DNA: TGTGCCACCAGTGATTCGACAGGAGATCCCTACGAGCAGTACTTC

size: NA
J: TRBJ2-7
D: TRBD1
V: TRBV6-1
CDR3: CASSGGQGKYEQYF
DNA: TGTGCCAGCAGTGGGGGACAGGGTAAATACGAGCAGTACTTC

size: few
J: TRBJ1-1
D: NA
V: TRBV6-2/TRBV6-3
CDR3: CASHSGVNTEAFF
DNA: TGTGCCTCCCACTCCGGCGTGAACACTGAAGCTTTCTTT

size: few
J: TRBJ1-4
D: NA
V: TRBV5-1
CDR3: CASSLGARAPNEKLFF
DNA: TGCGCCAGCAGCTTGGGGGCCAGGGCTCCAAATGAAAAACTGTTTTTT

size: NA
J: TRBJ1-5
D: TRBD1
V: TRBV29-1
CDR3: CSVVGQGDQPQHF
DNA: TGCAGCGTTGTGGGACAGGGGGATCAGCCCCAGCATTTT

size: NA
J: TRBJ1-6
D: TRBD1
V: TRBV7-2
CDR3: CASSLIDRGPSPLHF
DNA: TGTGCCAGCAGCTTAATCGACAGGGGGCCTTCACCCCTCCACTTT

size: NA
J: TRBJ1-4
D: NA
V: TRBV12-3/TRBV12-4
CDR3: CASSLFPAGEKLFF
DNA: TGTGCCAGCAGTTTATTCCCAGCCGGTGAAAAACTGTTTTTT

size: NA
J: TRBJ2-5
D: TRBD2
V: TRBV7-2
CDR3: CASSLAGRGGQETQYF
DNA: TGTGCCAGCAGCTTAGCGGGTCGGGGGGGTCAAGAGACCCAGTACTTC

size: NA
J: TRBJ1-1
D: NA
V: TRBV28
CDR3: CATRSQGLNTEAFF
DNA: TGTGCCACCCGAAGTCAGGGGCTAAACACTGAAGCTTTCTTT

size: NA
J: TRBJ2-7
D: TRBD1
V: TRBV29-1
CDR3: CSVEFGDRVSYEQYF
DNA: TGCAGCGTTGAATTTGGGGACAGGGTCTCCTACGAGCAGTACTTC

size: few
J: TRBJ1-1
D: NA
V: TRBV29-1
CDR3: CSGLRQESEAFF
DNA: TGCAGCGGCCTCCGTCAGGAATCTGAAGCTTTCTTT

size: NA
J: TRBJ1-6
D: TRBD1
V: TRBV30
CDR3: CAWIQGTGGGSPLHF
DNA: TGTGCCTGGATTCAAGGGACAGGGGGCGGTTCACCCCTCCACTTT

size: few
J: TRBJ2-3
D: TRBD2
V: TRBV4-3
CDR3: CASSQASVGSGGTDTQYF
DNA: TGCGCCAGCAGCCAAGCTTCGGTTGGTAGCGGGGGGACAGATACGCAGTATTTT

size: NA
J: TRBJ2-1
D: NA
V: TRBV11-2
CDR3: CASNPHSGGINSYNEQFF
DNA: TGTGCCAGCAACCCACACTCGGGGGGCATCAACTCCTACAATGAGCAGTTCTTC

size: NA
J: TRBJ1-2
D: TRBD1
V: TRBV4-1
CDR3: CASSQRPGQGGNYGYTF
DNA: TGCGCCAGCAGCCAGCGCCCGGGACAGGGGGGTAACTATGGCTACACCTTC

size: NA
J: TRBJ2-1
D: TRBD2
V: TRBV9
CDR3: CASSPRTSLGEQFF
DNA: TGTGCCAGCAGCCCCCGGACTAGCCTCGGTGAGCAGTTCTTC

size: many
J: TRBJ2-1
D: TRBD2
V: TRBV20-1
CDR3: CSAGLLAEIPNEQFF
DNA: TGCAGTGCCGGCCTTCTAGCGGAAATTCCCAATGAGCAGTTCTTC

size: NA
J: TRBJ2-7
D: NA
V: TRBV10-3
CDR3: CAISKKGGRDEQYF
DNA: TGTGCCATCAGTAAAAAGGGAGGCCGCGATGAGCAGTACTTC

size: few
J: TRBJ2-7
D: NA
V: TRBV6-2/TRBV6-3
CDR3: CASSYWLAGGYEQYF
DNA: TGTGCCAGCAGTTATTGGCTAGCCGGCGGCTACGAGCAGTACTTC

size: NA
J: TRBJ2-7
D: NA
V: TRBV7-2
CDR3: CASSFRNHEQYF
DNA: TGTGCCAGCAGCTTTAGGAACCACGAGCAGTACTTC

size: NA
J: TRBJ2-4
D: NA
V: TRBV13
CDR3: CASSSNEGGFRLAKNIQYF
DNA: TGTGCCAGCAGCTCGAACGAAGGCGGCTTTCGCCTAGCCAAAAACATTCAGTACTTC

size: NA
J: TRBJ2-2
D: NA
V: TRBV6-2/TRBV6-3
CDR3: CASRHLRENTGELFF
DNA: TGTGCCAGCAGGCACTTGAGGGAGAACACCGGGGAGCTGTTTTTT

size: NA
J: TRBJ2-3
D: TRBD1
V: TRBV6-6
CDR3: CASTGGQGAADTQYF
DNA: TGTGCCAGCACTGGGGGACAGGGGGCTGCAGATACGCAGTATTTT

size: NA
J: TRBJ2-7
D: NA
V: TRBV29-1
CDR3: CSVIDRGRYEQYF
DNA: TGCAGCGTTATTGATAGGGGACGCTACGAGCAGTACTTC

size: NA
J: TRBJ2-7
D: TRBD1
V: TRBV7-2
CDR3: CASSRTGAPLNEQYF
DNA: TGTGCCAGCAGCCGGACAGGGGCCCCTTTAAACGAGCAGTACTTC

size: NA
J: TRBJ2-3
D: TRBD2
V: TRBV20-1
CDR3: CSAIAGGPTDTQYF
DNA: TGCAGTGCCATAGCGGGAGGGCCCACAGATACGCAGTATTTT

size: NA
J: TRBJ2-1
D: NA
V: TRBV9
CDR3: CASSRDNVYNEQFF
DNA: TGTGCCAGCAGTCGGGACAACGTCTACAATGAGCAGTTCTTC

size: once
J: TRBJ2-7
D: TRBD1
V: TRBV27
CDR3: CASSLTRTGTSYEQYF
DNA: TGTGCCAGCAGTTTAACACGGACAGGGACCTCCTACGAGCAGTACTTC

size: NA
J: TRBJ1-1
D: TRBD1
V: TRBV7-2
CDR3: CASRPGTVAEAFF
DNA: TGTGCCAGCAGGCCCGGGACAGTGGCTGAAGCTTTCTTT

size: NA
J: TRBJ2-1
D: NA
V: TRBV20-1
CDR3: CSAESANSYNEQFF
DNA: TGCAGTGCTGAAAGCGCAAACTCCTACAATGAGCAGTTCTTC

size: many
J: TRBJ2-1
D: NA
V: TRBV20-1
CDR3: CSARDRAYGSEQFF
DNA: TGCAGTGCTAGAGATCGGGCTTATGGGAGCGAGCAGTTCTTC

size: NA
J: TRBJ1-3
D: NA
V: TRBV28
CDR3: CASRREGNSGNTIYF
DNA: TGTGCCAGCAGGAGGGAGGGTAACTCTGGAAACACCATATATTTT

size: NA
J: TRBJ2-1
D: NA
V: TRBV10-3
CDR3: CAISEEERNEQFF
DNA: TGTGCCATCAGTGAAGAAGAGCGGAATGAGCAGTTCTTC

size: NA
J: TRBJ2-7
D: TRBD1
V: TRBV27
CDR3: CASSSRGTDYEQYF
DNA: TGTGCCAGCAGTTCCAGGGGGACAGACTACGAGCAGTACTTC

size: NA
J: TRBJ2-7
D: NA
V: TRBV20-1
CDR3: CSARGNEVEQYF
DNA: TGCAGTGCTAGAGGGAACGAGGTGGAGCAGTACTTC

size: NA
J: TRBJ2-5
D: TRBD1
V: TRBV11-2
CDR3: CASSADPRGQETQYF
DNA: TGTGCCAGCAGCGCTGACCCCAGGGGGCAAGAGACCCAGTACTTC

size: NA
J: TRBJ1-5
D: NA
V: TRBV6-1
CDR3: CASSAGGGGGSNQPQHF
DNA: TGTGCCAGCAGTGCTGGGGGGGGAGGGGGAAGCAATCAGCCCCAGCATTTT

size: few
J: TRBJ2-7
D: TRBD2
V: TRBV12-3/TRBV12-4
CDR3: CASSLVAGAPNEQYF
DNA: TGTGCCAGCAGTTTAGTAGCGGGAGCACCCAACGAGCAGTACTTC

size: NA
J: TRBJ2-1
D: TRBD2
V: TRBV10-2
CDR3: CASSERGLGLRNEQFF
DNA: TGCGCCAGCAGTGAGAGAGGACTAGGGCTACGCAATGAGCAGTTCTTC

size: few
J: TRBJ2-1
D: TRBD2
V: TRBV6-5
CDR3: CASHEVGGSIIEQFF
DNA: TGTGCCAGCCACGAGGTGGGCGGGAGTATTATTGAGCAGTTCTTC

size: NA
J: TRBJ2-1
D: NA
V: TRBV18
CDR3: CASSPVRLDYNEQFF
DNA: TGTGCCAGCTCACCAGTACGCTTGGACTACAATGAGCAGTTCTTC

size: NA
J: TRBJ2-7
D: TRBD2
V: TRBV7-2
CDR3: CASSGTSGWGGQYF
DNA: TGTGCCAGCAGTGGAACTAGCGGGTGGGGCGGGCAGTACTTC

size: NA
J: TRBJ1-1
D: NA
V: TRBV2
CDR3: CASRRGENTEAFF
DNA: TGTGCCAGCCGCCGCGGGGAGAACACTGAAGCTTTCTTT